The rows below give T cell receptor beta chains drawn from one sample of a study of neurological immune-mediated disorders. TCRdb itself ran the 5' RACE reads through MiXCR, one entry per CDR3 protein. In the table there are tens of thousands of distinct CDR3 sequences, more than 5% of which are singletons. Sequenced input: CD4+ T cells from blood. These receptors were collected from a woman between 40 and 50 years old in good health. Each CDR3 is given with its conserved first and last residue. D genes are given only for firm matches. Expanded clones are given a class, and other clones once, few, many or no size at all.

size	V	J	D	length	CDR3	DNA
many	TRBV5-1	TRBJ1-5	NA	15	CASSLSPGLNQPQHF	TGCGCCAGCAGCTTGTCCCCCGGGCTCAATCAGCCCCAGCATTTT
many	TRBV15	TRBJ2-7	NA	15	CATREPGTLSYEQYF	TGTGCCACCCGCGAACCCGGGACTCTTTCCTACGAGCAGTACTTC
many	TRBV3-1	TRBJ1-1	NA	15	CASSASGGANTEAFF	TGTGCCAGCAGCGCATCTGGCGGGGCGAACACTGAAGCTTTCTTT
many	TRBV6-2/TRBV6-3	TRBJ2-7	NA	19	CASSYWRLRDWDNSYEQYF	TGTGCCAGCAGTTATTGGAGGCTTCGGGACTGGGACAATTCCTACGAGCAGTACTTC
many	TRBV4-2	TRBJ2-5	TRBD2	13	CASSGGSSRTQYF	TGTGCCAGCAGCGGCGGGAGTTCTAGGACCCAGTACTTC
many	TRBV20-1	TRBJ2-7	TRBD2	14	CSARVTSGAYEQYF	TGCAGTGCTAGAGTCACTAGCGGGGCCTACGAGCAGTACTTC
many	TRBV3-1	TRBJ2-1	TRBD2	17	CASSQGTSGSLRNEQFF	TGTGCCAGCAGCCAAGGGACTAGCGGGAGCTTGCGCAATGAGCAGTTCTTC
many	TRBV5-1	TRBJ1-4	NA	15	CASSGGTGTNEKLFF	TGCGCCAGCAGCGGAGGTACAGGAACTAATGAAAAACTGTTTTTT
few	TRBV5-8	TRBJ2-1	TRBD2	18	CASSLRPSGRRSYNEQFF	TGTGCCAGCAGCTTGAGACCTAGCGGGAGGCGCTCCTACAATGAGCAGTTCTTC
many	TRBV5-1	TRBJ2-1	NA	14	CASSVRQGPNEQFF	TGCGCCAGCAGCGTCCGCCAGGGGCCTAATGAGCAGTTCTTC
many	TRBV7-6	TRBJ2-7	TRBD2	17	CASSTGRLSGSSYEQYF	TGTGCCAGCAGCACGGGACGGCTTAGCGGGAGCTCCTACGAGCAGTACTTC
many	TRBV29-1	TRBJ1-4	TRBD1	13	CSTGQGPNEKLFF	TGCAGCACGGGACAGGGTCCCAATGAAAAACTGTTTTTT
many	TRBV29-1	TRBJ1-1	NA	15	CSVRQDVLLNTEAFF	TGCAGCGTTCGACAGGACGTTCTTTTGAACACTGAAGCTTTCTTT
medium-sized	TRBV20-1	TRBJ2-4	TRBD1	15	CSAAQMTGAKNIQYF	TGCAGTGCTGCCCAAATGACAGGGGCCAAAAACATTCAGTACTTC
many	TRBV28	TRBJ2-3	TRBD2	18	CPRMGRQTSGRASHTQYF	TGTCCTAGGATGGGTCGCCAGACTAGCGGGAGGGCCTCGCATACGCAGTATTTT
many	TRBV21-1	TRBJ2-5	NA	14	CASSSGAPAGAQYF	TGTGCCAGCAGCAGTGGGGCGCCAGCGGGGGCCCAGTACTTC
many	TRBV11-2	TRBJ2-2	TRBD2	18	CASSLDPSGRGNTGELFF	TGTGCCAGCAGCTTAGATCCTAGCGGGAGGGGGAACACCGGGGAGCTGTTTTTT
many	TRBV28	TRBJ2-1	TRBD1	16	CASSFRDRVVYNEQFF	TGTGCCAGCAGTTTTCGGGACAGGGTGGTCTACAATGAGCAGTTCTTC
many	TRBV6-5	TRBJ1-5	NA	15	CASRIRVYSNQPQHF	TGTGCCAGCAGAATAAGGGTATATAGCAATCAGCCCCAGCATTTT
many	TRBV6-6	TRBJ1-6	NA	11	CASRENSPLHF	TGTGCCAGCAGGGAAAATTCACCCCTCCACTTT
many	TRBV7-8	TRBJ2-3	NA	11	CASTGTDTQYF	TGTGCCAGCACGGGCACAGATACGCAGTATTTT
many	TRBV15	TRBJ2-1	TRBD2	16	CATSGRAGEGNNEQFF	TGTGCCACCAGCGGAAGAGCGGGAGAGGGGAACAATGAGCAGTTCTTC
many	TRBV7-2	TRBJ2-1	NA	15	CASSLGRGFYNEQFF	TGTGCCAGCAGCTTAGGGAGGGGCTTCTACAATGAGCAGTTCTTC
many	TRBV29-1	TRBJ1-2	TRBD1	16	CSAPPPGTGTNYGYTF	TGCAGCGCCCCCCCGCCGGGGACAGGGACTAACTATGGCTACACCTTC
many	TRBV20-1	TRBJ2-7	NA	19	CSASGWLTSRGGILYEQYF	TGCAGTGCTAGTGGTTGGCTAACCTCGCGTGGTGGGATTTTGTACGAGCAGTACTTC
many	TRBV10-2	TRBJ1-5	NA	12	CASSDPAQPQHF	TGCGCCAGCAGTGACCCGGCTCAGCCCCAGCATTTT
NA	TRBV7-8	TRBJ2-3	NA	16	CASSLAGGTITDTQYF	TGTGCCAGCAGCTTAGCGGGAGGTACTATCACAGATACGCAGTATTTT
many	TRBV11-2	TRBJ1-5	TRBD1	14	CASMATGVNQPQHF	TGTGCCAGCATGGCCACAGGGGTTAATCAGCCCCAGCATTTT
many	TRBV2	TRBJ2-5	TRBD2	15	CASSEAPTGGETQYF	TGTGCCAGCAGTGAAGCGCCTACGGGGGGGGAGACCCAGTACTTC
many	TRBV20-1	TRBJ1-2	NA	12	CSAGGSDYGYTF	TGCAGTGCGGGAGGGAGCGACTATGGCTACACCTTC
many	TRBV27	TRBJ2-1	TRBD2	15	CASSLYSGRVNEQFF	TGTGCCAGCAGTTTATATAGCGGGAGGGTCAATGAGCAGTTCTTC
many	TRBV20-1	TRBJ2-5	TRBD2	17	CSARDGSGRGAGETQYF	TGCAGTGCTAGAGATGGGTCAGGGAGGGGAGCAGGAGAGACCCAGTACTTC
many	TRBV29-1	TRBJ1-3	NA	14	CSVGQASSGNTIYF	TGCAGCGTTGGGCAGGCCTCCTCTGGAAACACCATATATTTT
many	TRBV14	TRBJ2-7	NA	15	CASRRAGQGYYEQYF	TGTGCCAGCAGACGGGCTGGCCAGGGTTACTACGAGCAGTACTTC
many	TRBV14	TRBJ1-3	TRBD1	16	CASSPETGVPGNTIYF	TGTGCCAGCAGCCCCGAGACAGGGGTCCCTGGAAACACCATATATTTT
many	TRBV28	TRBJ2-5	NA	16	CASPRSGGPPQETQYF	TGTGCCAGCCCTAGATCGGGGGGCCCCCCTCAAGAGACCCAGTACTTC
many	TRBV5-1	TRBJ2-5	NA	13	CASSTDFQETQYF	TGCGCCAGCAGCACGGACTTCCAAGAGACCCAGTACTTC
many	TRBV20-1	TRBJ2-1	NA	15	CSAARPAGWMDEQFF	TGCAGTGCTGCGCGGCCGGCGGGATGGATGGATGAGCAGTTCTTC
many	TRBV7-2	TRBJ2-7	NA	14	CASFQQAGPYEQYF	TGTGCCAGCTTCCAGCAGGCCGGACCCTACGAGCAGTACTTC
many	TRBV6-2/TRBV6-3	TRBJ1-1	NA	16	CASSRLQGRSNTEAFF	TGTGCCAGCAGCAGGCTTCAGGGGAGGTCGAACACTGAAGCTTTCTTT
many	TRBV9	TRBJ1-1	NA	15	CASSVGSLTNTEAFF	TGTGCCAGCAGCGTAGGATCACTGACGAACACTGAAGCTTTCTTT
NA	TRBV6-5	TRBJ2-3	TRBD1	15	CASSYGTGGRDTQYF	TGTGCCAGCAGTTACGGGACAGGGGGCAGGGATACGCAGTATTTT
many	TRBV4-3	TRBJ1-5	NA	15	CASSRSRGWNQPQHF	TGCGCCAGCAGCCGATCGAGGGGATGGAATCAGCCCCAGCATTTT
many	TRBV9	TRBJ1-5	NA	16	CASSVDLQGFLQPQHF	TGTGCCAGCAGCGTAGATCTACAGGGTTTTTTGCAGCCCCAGCATTTT
NA	TRBV28	TRBJ2-1	NA	15	CASSSSGLANNEQFF	NA
many	TRBV6-5	TRBJ2-7	NA	14	CASSYRGSSYEQYF	TGTGCCAGCAGTTACAGGGGCAGCTCCTACGAGCAGTACTTC
few	TRBV6-5	TRBJ2-5	NA	15	CASSYSFARQETQYF	TGTGCCAGCAGTTACTCGTTCGCGCGGCAAGAGACCCAGTACTTC
many	TRBV2	TRBJ1-6	NA	13	CASSWGPNSPLHF	TGTGCCAGCAGTTGGGGACCGAATTCACCCCTCCACTTT
many	TRBV11-2	TRBJ2-5	TRBD1	15	CASSTTRQGLETQYF	TGTGCCAGCAGCACGACCCGACAGGGTTTAGAGACCCAGTACTTC
many	TRBV5-1	TRBJ2-2	NA	15	CASSFSGLDTGELFF	TGCGCCAGCAGCTTCTCGGGATTAGACACCGGGGAGCTGTTTTTT